The count of the clone carrying this TCR beta chain is one. Its matching antigen is unknown. The entry originates in a study of OX40 agonist ivuxolimab in advanced cancers. General study results and limits: Several nonresponders also turned out to have low normalized T-cell clonal expansion.

Sequenced by immunoSEQ multiplex PCR; TCRdb stores in-frame clones only, minus some. In the table there are 80,000 to 100,000 clones, roughly 84% of which are singletons. The sequencing here drew on CD4+ or CD8+ T cells sorted from blood, taken in a trial of the OX40 agonist ivuxolimab. The sequence came from an adult with an advanced solid tumor such as melanoma, head and neck, liver or kidney cancer.

The chain's CDR3 is CASSFSGGTDTQYF. The CDR3 DNA is TGTGCCAGCAGCTTCTCAGGTGGCACAGATACGCAGTATTTT. The gene calls are TRBV7-9 and TRBJ2-3; D gene uncertain. The ends were cut back, 3 bases at V and 1 base at J, with 8 bases in the middle. Germline V gene sequence: CDR1 SEHNR, CDR2 FQNEAQ (reference sequence). The CDR3 runs 14 residues.